This TCR beta chain was recorded in a study of blood T cell repertoires in COVID-19. The overall study: Material from acute and convalescent COVID-19 was sourced from the United States, Italy and Spain. PBMCs, B-cell-depleted T cells, or T cells were the source of the cDNA or gDNA that made up the material.

Measured with immunoSEQ multiplex PCR; TCRdb has only the in-frame clones, and not every one. The table lists around 300,000 clones, about 86% of them singletons. The sample taken for sequencing was peripheral blood. This clonotype was obtained from a man under 40 with active or convalescent COVID-19.

The DNA of the CDR3 is TGTGCCACCAGTGATTTAACCGGGAAGAACACCGGGGAGCTGTTTTTT. Its translation is CATSDLTGKNTGELFF. The V and J genes are TRBV24-1 and TRBJ2-2; D may be TRBD2 (5 bases). CDR1 and CDR2 (germline): KGHDR, SFDVKD. The CDR3 loop spans 16 amino acids. V was trimmed by 1 base and J by 1 base, leaving 9 bases between them.